The 29 T cell receptor beta chains in this list originate from one sample, sequenced in a study of beta chain features in type 1 diabetes. The whole isolated RNA underwent reverse transcription, so sequencing captured expressed TCRB transcripts. Assay: immunoSEQ multiplex PCR; the TCRdb copy retains only in-frame clones and omits some. The sample contains around 430,000 clones, 30% of which appear only once. Material for sequencing was naive CD4+ T cells from blood. These receptors came from a man aged 18 to 30 in good health.

The chain joins TRBV20-1 to TRBJ2-1; no reliable D call. Looked up from germline, CDR1 is DFQATT and CDR2 is SNEGSKA (reference sequence). This CDR3 is 11 amino acids long. The V end lost 5 bases, the J end lost 5 bases, and 7 bases lay between the germline ends. The CDR3 sequence is CSALPDNEQFF. The CDR3 nucleotides read TGCAGTGCTTTACCTGACAATGAGCAGTTCTTC.

This chain connects TRBV4-3 to TRBJ2-1, with D unclear. Germline assignment: CDR1 LGHNA and CDR2 YSLEER. The CDR3 is made up of 12 amino acids. The V gene lost 0 bases and the J gene lost 13 bases, with 10 bases spanning the gap. The CDR3 sequence: CASSQDRSEQFF. CDR3 DNA: TGCGCCAGCAGCCAAGATAGGAGCGAACAGTTCTTC.

This clone has a handful of counts. The chain joins TRBV5-4 to TRBJ2-1; D perhaps matches TRBD2 (6 bases). The CDR3 spans 15 residues. Germline CDR1 and CDR2: SGHNT and YYREEE (reference sequence). V shed 5 bases and J shed 2 bases, with 14 bases lying between them. CDR3 protein: CASRSGGGPYNEQFF. The CDR3 DNA reads as TGTGCCAGCAGGTCCGGGGGAGGCCCCTACAATGAGCAGTTCTTC.

This clone was detected a few times. The rearrangement uses TRBV5-6 and TRBJ2-1; D gene uncertain. This CDR3 is built from 15 residues. Germline values: CDR1 SGHDT, CDR2 YYEEEE. V lost 0 bases to trimming and J lost 7 bases, with 14 bases between them. CDR3 in DNA: TGTGCCAGCAGCTTGGTGAGAAGGGCCGGGAATGAGCAGTTCTTC. Encoded protein: CASSLVRRAGNEQFF.

The rearrangement joins TRBV4-2 to TRBJ2-3, with TRBD1 matching 7 bases. Unmatched junction bases numbered 14, after V lost 5 bases and J lost 6 bases. Germline CDR1 reads LGHNA; CDR2 reads YNFKEQ. The CDR3 runs 16 residues. Here the CDR3 DNA reads TGTGCCAGCAGCTCTAGACAGGGCCGAGCTGCCGATACGCAGTATTTT. Amino acids: CASSSRQGRAADTQYF.

This clone has a handful of counts. The identical CDR3 is also encoded by other nucleotide sequences in the sample. The J gene is TRBJ2-4, the V gene TRBV11-2; D is perhaps TRBD1 (6 bases). V gave up 1 base and J gave up 0 bases, with 10 bases separating them. Germline values: CDR1 SGHAT, CDR2 FQNNGV. CDR3 length: 16 amino acids. DNA for the CDR3: TGTGCCAGCAGCTTAGGACAGGTGCTAGCCAAAAACATTCAGTACTTC. Protein product: CASSLGQVLAKNIQYF.

The V call is TRBV29-1, the J call TRBJ1-1; D perhaps matches TRBD1 (5 bases). The V and J ends lost 7 bases and 3 bases respectively, with 12 bases between them. CDR3 size: 12 residues. Looked up from germline, CDR1 is SQVTM and CDR2 is ANQGSEA. In nucleotides, the CDR3 is TGCAGCGGTGTCCCGGGGGACACTGAAGCTTTCTTT. Translation gives CSGVPGDTEAFF.

This clone was picked up a small number of times. The chain recombines TRBV7-3 with TRBJ2-7, with TRBD2 identical over 12 bases. Germline V gives CDR1 SGHTA, CDR2 FQGTGA. The CDR3 runs to 15 residues. Trimming took 1 base from V and 7 from J; bases not matched to a gene: 5. CDR3 in amino acids: CASSLRLAGAGEQYF. As DNA, the CDR3 is TGTGCCAGCAGCTTAAGACTAGCGGGAGCGGGGGAGCAGTACTTC.

The chain has TRBV25-1 and TRBJ2-5, with unresolved D. The germline V gene encodes CDR1 MGHDK and CDR2 SYGVNS. Trimming left V 6 bases short and J 0 bases short, with 11 bases between. The CDR3 has 14 amino acids. The CDR3 DNA follows: TGTGCCAGCAGGGTCCCGGGTCACCAAGAGACCCAGTACTTC. Residues: CASRVPGHQETQYF.

V gene TRBV2 combines with J gene TRBJ2-2; 7 nucleotides agree with TRBD1. CDR3 length equals 16 residues. Trimming at V came to 6 bases and at J to 0 bases, leaving 7 bases not matched to a gene. Germline assignment: CDR1 SNHLY and CDR2 FYNNEI. The CDR3 DNA follows: TGTGCCAGCAGCGTAAACAGGGGTGCGAACACCGGGGAGCTGTTTTTT. It yields the protein CASSVNRGANTGELFF.

This clone appeared once. The chain uses TRBV9 and TRBJ2-7; the D call may be TRBD1 or TRBD2 (5 bases each). The ends were cut back, 3 bases at V and 0 bases at J, with 10 bases in the middle. Germline CDR1 is SGDLS and CDR2 is YYNGEE. CDR3 length: 14 amino acids. CDR3 in DNA: TGTGCCAGCAGCGGGGGGATCCGCTCCTACGAGCAGTACTTC. Translated, it gives CASSGGIRSYEQYF.

With regard to this clone: At one boundary the junction diverges from the germline segment, which might be a read error. The V gene is TRBV7-9, the J gene TRBJ2-7, with a possible D match to TRBD1 (6 bases). Per germline, CDR1 SEHNR and CDR2 FQNEAQ (reference sequence). This CDR3 has 14 residues. The CDR3 loop is CASDTGLTIPSALF. DNA of the CDR3: TGTGCCAGCGATACAGGGCTCACTATCCCATCCGCCCTATTC.

This chain joins TRBV14 and TRBJ2-3; 9 positions agree with TRBD2. V shed 4 bases, J shed 3 bases, and the junction held 8 bases outside the gene matches. The CDR3 runs to 16 residues. Germline V gene lookup returns CDR1 SGHDN and CDR2 FVKESK. CDR3 in amino acids: CASSRLAGRETDTQYF. CDR3 sequence (DNA): TGTGCCAGCAGCCGGCTAGCGGGGCGTGAGACAGATACGCAGTATTTT.

This clone has a handful of counts. CDR3 DNA: TGTGCCAGCAGCTTAAATCGCGGTCCTATTGGCTACACCTTC. This sequence encodes CASSLNRGPIGYTF. The gene calls are TRBV7-9 and TRBJ1-2, with D unclear. The CDR3 runs 14 residues. V lost 2 bases and J 7 bases, leaving 14 bases between the germline ends. The germline gives CDR1 SEHNR, CDR2 FQNEAQ (reference sequence).

The rearrangement uses TRBV27 and TRBJ1-2, with 10 bases lining up with TRBD1. The germline V gene encodes CDR1 MNHEY and CDR2 SMNVEV (reference sequence). The CDR3 contains 14 residues. V lost 5 bases, J lost 2 bases, and 2 bases stayed unmatched. CDR3 region: CASSRTGGNYGYTF. CDR3 nucleotide sequence: TGTGCCAGCAGTAGGACAGGGGGAAACTATGGCTACACCTTC.

The chain employs TRBV29-1 and TRBJ2-7; D is perhaps TRBD1 (6 bases). Per germline, CDR1 SQVTM and CDR2 ANQGSEA. This CDR3 has 12 amino acids. V was shortened by 4 bases and J by 2 bases, with 9 bases between the two germline ends. The CDR3 protein is CSVAKGAYEQYF. The CDR3 DNA sequence: TGCAGCGTTGCAAAGGGGGCCTACGAGCAGTACTTC.

The chain recombines TRBV4-3 with TRBJ2-3; D is possibly TRBD1 (5 bases). Germline lookup yields CDR1 LGHNA and CDR2 YSLEER. CDR3 length equals 15 residues. Trimming removed 0 bases from V and 5 bases from J, with 12 bases in between. CDR3 sequence reads: CASSQDQGARDTQYF. The CDR3 nucleotides read TGCGCCAGCAGCCAAGATCAAGGGGCCCGAGATACGCAGTATTTT.

The chain combines TRBV30 with TRBJ1-5; D gene uncertain. CDR3 size: 12 residues. V gave up 8 bases and J gave up 2 bases, with 10 bases separating them. Germline CDR1 reads GTSNPN; CDR2 reads SVGIG (reference sequence). CDR3 loop: CAQNVGNQPQHF. The CDR3 bases are TGTGCCCAAAACGTTGGCAATCAGCCCCAGCATTTT.

The chain is built from TRBV2 and TRBJ2-3, with a weak D call TRBD2 (6 bases). With 6 bases removed from V and 4 bases from J, the gap between germline ends came to 17 bases. The germline V gene has CDR1 SNHLY and CDR2 FYNNEI. The CDR3 contains 15 residues. The CDR3 nucleotides read TGTGCCAGCAGCCGACGAAAACCGGGGGCAGATACGCAGTATTTT. Translation gives CASSRRKPGADTQYF. The full variable domain, its missing parts supplied by reference TRBV2 and TRBJ2-3, is EPEVTQTPSHQVTQMGQEVILRCVPISNHLYFYWYRQILGQKVEFLVSFYNNEISEKSEIFDDQFSVERPDGSNFTLKIRSTKLEDSAMYFCASSRRKPGADTQYFGPGTRLTVL.

The chain combines TRBV7-2 with TRBJ2-5; D possibly corresponds to TRBD1 (5 bases). The germline gives CDR1 SGHTA, CDR2 FQGNSA. V lost 1 base, J lost 5 bases, and 11 bases lay in between. This CDR3 is 14 amino acids long. The CDR3: CASSLDRPAETQYF. The CDR3 DNA is TGTGCCAGCAGCTTAGACAGGCCTGCGGAGACCCAGTACTTC.

The CDR3 DNA reads TGTGCCAGCAGTGAAGATTCAAGGAGAGCCTACGAGCAGTACTTC. Translating it yields CASSEDSRRAYEQYF. This sequence joins TRBV2 and TRBJ2-7, with D hard to call. V lost 1 base and J lost 2, with 12 bases in between. Germline CDR1 reads SNHLY; CDR2 reads FYNNEI. This CDR3 has 15 residues.

The chain has TRBV25-1 and TRBJ2-3; D is possibly TRBD2 (6 bases). V dropped 6 bases and J dropped 0 bases, with 13 bases sitting between them. The CDR3 is made up of 15 amino acids. Germline assignment: CDR1 MGHDK and CDR2 SYGVNS. CDR3 nucleotide sequence: TGTGCCAGCAGCGTTAGCGGAACTAGCACAGATACGCAGTATTTT. It translates to CASSVSGTSTDTQYF.

This clone was seen a handful of times. The chain carries TRBV5-1 and TRBJ2-1; the D is unclear. Trimming left V 0 bases short and J 7 bases short, with 8 bases between. Germline CDR1 SGHRS, CDR2 YFSETQ. The CDR3 runs 13 residues. The CDR3 is CASSLVYVNEQFF. The CDR3 region has the DNA TGCGCCAGCAGCTTGGTTTATGTAAATGAGCAGTTCTTC.

Note on this clone: The junction departs from the called germline gene at one end, perhaps through a read error. The chain carries TRBV7-2 and TRBJ2-6; 7 nucleotides agree with TRBD1. This CDR3 is 13 amino acids long. Germline assignment: CDR1 SGHTA and CDR2 FQGNSA. The DNA for the CDR3 is TGTGCCAGCAGCCCTGGACAGGCCGACGTCCTGACTTTC. The encoded protein is CASSPGQADVLTF.

The chain combines TRBV10-3 with TRBJ1-2, with 8 bases matching TRBD1. The CDR3 consists of 16 residues. Germline V gene lookup returns CDR1 ENHRY and CDR2 SYGVKD. J lost 4 bases, V lost 2 bases, and 9 bases had no gene match. CDR3 sequence reads: CAISESGQGKIYGYTF. CDR3 DNA sequence: TGTGCCATCAGTGAGAGCGGACAGGGAAAAATCTATGGCTACACCTTC.

The rearrangement joins TRBV23-1 to TRBJ2-7; 7 nucleotides match TRBD2. TRBV23-1 is an ORF, and what it does is uncertain. J was trimmed by 7 bases and V by 2 bases; bases with no gene match: 11. There are 15 residues in the CDR3. DNA of the CDR3: TGCGCCAGCAGTCAACCGCCGTCTGAGGGAGGGGAGCAGTACTTC. This gives the protein CASSQPPSEGGEQYF.

The chain is built from TRBV15 and TRBJ2-7, with 7 bases aligning to TRBD1. The CDR3 runs to 15 residues. Germline V gene sequence: CDR1 LNHNV, CDR2 YYDKDF (reference sequence). Trimming cost V 2 bases and J 5 bases; bases outside gene matches: 9. CDR3: CATSRFNRGSNEQYF. DNA for the CDR3: TGTGCCACCAGCAGATTTAACAGGGGATCCAACGAGCAGTACTTC.

A remark on this clone: At the DNA level, this CDR3 is encoded by other sequences in the same sample as well. The chain links TRBV30 to TRBJ2-7; D is perhaps TRBD2 (6 bases). This CDR3 region has 14 residues. Per the germline V gene, CDR1 is GTSNPN and CDR2 is SVGIG (reference sequence). V lost 3 bases and J 0 bases, leaving 12 bases between the germline ends. The CDR3 here is CAWRLGGSSYEQYF. The CDR3 DNA follows: TGTGCCTGGAGGCTGGGGGGATCCTCCTACGAGCAGTACTTC.

V usage is TRBV6-1 and J usage is TRBJ2-1; unclear D gene. In germline, CDR1 is MNHNS, CDR2 SASEGT. The CDR3 is made up of 15 amino acids. Between the trimmed V and J ends, which lost 3 bases and 2 bases, there was a span of 11 bases. CDR3 nucleotides: TGTGCCAGCAGTGACCGGCAAAAGGCCTACAATGAGCAGTTCTTC. It encodes CASSDRQKAYNEQFF.